The clone carrying this TCR beta chain has at least ten counts. Its specificity is unknown. CDR1 is DFQATT, CDR2 SNEGSKA, per germline (reference sequence). Trimming cost V 4 bases and J 8 bases, with 14 bases left between them. This CDR3 is 13 amino acids long. The data belong to a study of T-cell reconstitution after alpha-beta-depleted transplantation in children. Study-level findings and limits: Roughly two months post-transplant, alpha-beta T cells reportedly originated from several hundred graft clones that had expanded. There were some patients whose high TCRbeta diversity at day 60 came from surviving recipient T cells and thymic progenitors. A year post-transplant, T-cell counts and diversity derived mostly from newly produced T cells.

Researchers prepared the TCRbeta library using unique molecular identifiers, the study reports. TCRdb re-called the PCR reads through MiXCR, storing one row per CDR3 protein. This sample has approximately 350,000 distinct CDR3 sequences, with roughly 15% found just once. The genes are TRBV20-1 and TRBJ2-2; D is undetermined. The source was PBMCs, mostly from graft donor cells, collected 360 days after TCRalphabeta/CD19-depleted stem cell transplant. The TCR was taken from a male patient under 10 years old who had a stem cell transplant for acute lymphoblastic leukemia, so the T cells may come from the graft donor. CDR3 amino acids: CSATPRPFGELFF. The DNA of the CDR3 is TGCAGTGCTACCCCTAGACCATTTGGGGAGCTGTTTTTT.